One T cell receptor beta chain is described in this entry. This record belongs to a study of shared clonotypes between healthy human individuals. Looking at the study overall: Donors were a couple of women and three men aged 18 to 49.

This table comes from immunoSEQ multiplex PCR, and its TCRdb copy is limited to in-frame clones, with some not included. Of about 2 million clones listed, over 85% are singletons. In the naive CD8 group, cells lacked CD45RO and were positively selected for CCR7, so terminally differentiated effector memory CD45RA+ cells were left out. V lost 0 bases, J lost 4 bases, and 16 bases lay in between. The CDR3 loop spans 17 amino acids. Germline V gene data show CDR1 as MGHRA and CDR2 as YSYEKL. The receptor was isolated from a man between 18 and 29 years old in good health. Specimen: naive CD8+ T cells sorted from blood. This rearrangement joins TRBV4-1 to TRBJ1-3, with D possibly matching TRBD1 (5 bases). CDR3 region: CASSQEGPGLWGNTIYF. In DNA, the CDR3 is TGCGCCAGCAGCCAAGAGGGGCCAGGGCTGTGGGGAAACACCATATATTTT.